This T cell receptor beta chain was profiled in a study of blood T cell repertoires in COVID-19. Sequencing was performed with immunoSEQ multiplex PCR; in TCRdb, only in-frame clones are kept and a portion is missing. The data show around 100,000 clones, approximately 69% seen once. CDR1 is SGHNT and CDR2 is YYREEE in the germline V gene (reference sequence). This CDR3 has 16 amino acids. The J segment lost 4 bases and the V segment lost 8 bases, leaving 8 bases of the junction unmatched. The chain is built from TRBV5-4 and TRBJ2-1; 14 bases agree with TRBD2. Sample: peripheral blood. The receptor comes from an elderly man with acute or convalescent COVID-19. The CDR3 region is CASLSGTSGRYNEQFF. The CDR3 DNA reads TGTGCCAGTCTATCCGGGACTAGCGGGAGATACAATGAGCAGTTCTTC. The variable domain in full, completed from reference TRBV5-4 and TRBJ2-1, reads ETGVTQSPTHLIKTRGQQVTLRCSSQSGHNTVSWYQQALGQGPQFIFQYYREEENGRGNFPPRFSGLQFPNYSSELNVNALELDDSALYLCASLSGTSGRYNEQFFGPGTRLTVL.